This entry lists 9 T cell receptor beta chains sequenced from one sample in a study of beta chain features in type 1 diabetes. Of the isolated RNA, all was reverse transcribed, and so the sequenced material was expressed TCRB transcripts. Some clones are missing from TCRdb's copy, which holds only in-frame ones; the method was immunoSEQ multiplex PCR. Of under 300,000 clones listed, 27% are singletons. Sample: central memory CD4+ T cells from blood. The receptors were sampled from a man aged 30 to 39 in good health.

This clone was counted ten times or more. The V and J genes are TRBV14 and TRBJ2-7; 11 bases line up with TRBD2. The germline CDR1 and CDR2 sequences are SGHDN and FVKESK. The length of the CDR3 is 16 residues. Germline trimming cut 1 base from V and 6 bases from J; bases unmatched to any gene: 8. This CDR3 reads CASSQAVTSGSREQYF. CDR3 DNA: TGTGCCAGCAGCCAAGCAGTCACTAGCGGGAGTCGCGAGCAGTACTTC.

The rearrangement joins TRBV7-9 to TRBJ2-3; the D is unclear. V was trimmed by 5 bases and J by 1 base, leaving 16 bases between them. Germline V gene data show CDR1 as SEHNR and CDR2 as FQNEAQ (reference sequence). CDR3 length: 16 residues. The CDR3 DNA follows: TGTGCCAGCAGCCCCCCGCGGAGAGGCGGCACAGATACGCAGTATTTT. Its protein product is CASSPPRRGGTDTQYF. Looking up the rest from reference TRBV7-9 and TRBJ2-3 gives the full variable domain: DTGVSQNPRHKITKRGQNVTFRCDPISEHNRLYWYRQTLGQGPEFLTYFQNEAQLEKSRLLSDRFSAERPKGSFSTLEIQRTEQGDSAMYLCASSPPRRGGTDTQYFGPGTRLTVL.

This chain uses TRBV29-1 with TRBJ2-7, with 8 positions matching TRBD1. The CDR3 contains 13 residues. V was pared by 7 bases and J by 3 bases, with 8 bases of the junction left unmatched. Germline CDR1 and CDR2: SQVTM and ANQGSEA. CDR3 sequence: CSAQGQGFYEQYF. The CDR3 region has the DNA TGCAGCGCTCAAGGACAGGGATTCTACGAGCAGTACTTC.

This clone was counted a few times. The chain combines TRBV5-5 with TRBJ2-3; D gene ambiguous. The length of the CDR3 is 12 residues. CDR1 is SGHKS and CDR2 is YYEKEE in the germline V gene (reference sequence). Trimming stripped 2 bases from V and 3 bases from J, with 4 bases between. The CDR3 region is CASSLLTDTQYF. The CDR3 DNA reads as TGTGCCAGCAGCTTATTAACAGATACGCAGTATTTT.

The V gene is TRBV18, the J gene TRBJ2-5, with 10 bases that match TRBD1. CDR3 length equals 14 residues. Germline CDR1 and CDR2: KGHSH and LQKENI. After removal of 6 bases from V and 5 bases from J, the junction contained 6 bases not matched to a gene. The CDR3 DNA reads TGTGCCAGCTCCCCGGGACAGGGGATGGAGACCCAGTACTTC. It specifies CASSPGQGMETQYF.

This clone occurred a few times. The CDR3 DNA reads TGTGCCAGCAGCTTGAAGACCCGGATTGGGTCTGGGGCCAACGTCCTGACTTTC. Translating gives CASSLKTRIGSGANVLTF. The chain uses TRBV7-9 and TRBJ2-6; D unclear. Trimming removed 3 bases from V and 1 base from J, with 16 bases in between. This CDR3 region has 18 residues. Germline V gene lookup returns CDR1 SEHNR and CDR2 FQNEAQ (reference sequence).

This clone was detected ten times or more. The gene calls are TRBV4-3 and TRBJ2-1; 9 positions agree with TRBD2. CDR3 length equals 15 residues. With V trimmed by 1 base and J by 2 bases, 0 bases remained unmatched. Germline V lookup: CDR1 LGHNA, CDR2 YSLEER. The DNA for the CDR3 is TGCGCCAGCAGCCAAGGCGGGAGGGCCTACAATGAGCAGTTCTTC. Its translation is CASSQGGRAYNEQFF.

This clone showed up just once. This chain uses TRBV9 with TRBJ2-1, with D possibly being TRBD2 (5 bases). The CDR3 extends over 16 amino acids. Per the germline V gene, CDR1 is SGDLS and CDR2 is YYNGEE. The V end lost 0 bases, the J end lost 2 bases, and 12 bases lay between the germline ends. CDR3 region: CASSVGSSFPYNEQFF. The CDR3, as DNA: TGTGCCAGCAGCGTAGGTTCTAGCTTCCCCTACAATGAGCAGTTCTTC.

The CDR3 nucleotides read TGTGCCTTATCGGGTGGGGACAGATTCATAGGCAATCAGCCCCAGCATTTT. Protein: CALSGGDRFIGNQPQHF. The V and J genes are TRBV30 and TRBJ1-5; 7 nucleotides agree with TRBD1. This CDR3 region has 17 residues. Germline loops: CDR1 GTSNPN, CDR2 SVGIG (reference sequence). V trimming: 7 bases; J trimming: 2 bases; junction bases outside the gene matches: 17.